This TCR beta chain comes out of a study of T cell responses to AZD1222 COVID-19 vaccine. Method: immunoSEQ multiplex PCR; TCRdb's copy keeps in-frame clones and lacks some. The sample has tens of thousands of clones, 90% seen once. Regarding this clone: Antigen unknown.

Study results and caveats: The number of AZD1222 recipients seropositive at baseline was only 6 or 7. After two AZD1222 doses, spike-specific TCR breadth and depth rose versus day 0. There were repertoire samples only from the period after the peak T cell response. Mostly white British, mostly female donors; authors suggested clonal diversity may be underestimated.

Germline CDR1 SGHKS, CDR2 YYEKEE (reference sequence). The V end lost 7 bases, the J end lost 4 bases, and 18 bases lay between the germline ends. This CDR3 is 14 amino acids long. This chain connects TRBV5-5 to TRBJ2-7; D might be TRBD2 (6 bases). The TCR sequence derives from an adult who received the AZD1222 COVID-19 vaccine. The material was peripheral blood, obtained 28 days after the second AZD1222 dose. In nucleotides, the CDR3 is TGTGCCAGCGAAGTGGGGGGTGACAAATACGAGCAGTACTTC. It translates to CASEVGGDKYEQYF.